Listed below are T cell receptor beta chains from one sample, sequenced in a study of blood T cell repertoires in COVID-19. Measured with immunoSEQ multiplex PCR; TCRdb has only the in-frame clones, and not every one. The table lists 360,000 or so clones, roughly four fifths of them singletons. What was sequenced was PBMCs or T cells enriched from blood (not recorded which). These receptors were collected from a woman in her forties or fifties who had recovered from COVID-19. The CDR3 runs from the conserved cysteine through the conserved F or W. A D gene is named only where the DNA matches it firmly. Clone size is not always given. Where it is, it says once, few, many or a class for expanded clones.

v_gene,d_gene,abundance,j_gene,CDR3aa,CDR3nt
TRBV27,TRBD1,-,TRBJ1-1,CASKRTGSNTEAFF,TGTGCCAGCAAGCGGACAGGGTCGAACACTGAAGCTTTCTTT
TRBV7-9,TRBD2,-,TRBJ2-7,CASSHGGRYEQYF,TGTGCCAGCAGCCACGGGGGGAGGTACGAGCAGTACTTC
TRBV4-1,TRBD1,-,TRBJ1-1,CAGQGVGTEAFF,TGCGCCGGACAGGGGGTAGGTACTGAAGCTTTCTTT
TRBV14,-,once,TRBJ1-6,CASSQVRGLINSPLHF,TGTGCCAGCAGCCAAGTCAGGGGCCTGATTAATTCACCCCTCCACTTT
TRBV7-2,-,-,TRBJ2-5,CASSETGGVEETQYF,TGTGCCAGCAGCGAAACTGGAGGGGTTGAAGAGACCCAGTACTTC
TRBV6-5,TRBD1,-,TRBJ1-2,CASVQGDFGYGYTF,TGTGCCAGCGTGCAGGGGGATTTCGGCTATGGCTACACCTTC
TRBV15,TRBD1,-,TRBJ1-5,CATSRGGQGGGNQPQHF,TGTGCCACCAGCAGGGGGGGACAGGGCGGTGGCAATCAGCCCCAGCATTTT
TRBV7-9,-,-,TRBJ2-1,CASSLSHTSPRRVYNEQFF,TGTGCCAGCAGCTTATCCCATACTAGCCCAAGGAGGGTATACAATGAGCAGTTCTTC
TRBV11-2,-,-,TRBJ1-5,CASSLDRGNQPQHF,TGTGCCAGCAGCTTAGACAGGGGCAATCAGCCCCAGCATTTT
TRBV30,TRBD1,-,TRBJ1-2,CAWSIRDSTNWGYGYTF,TGTGCCTGGAGTATCCGGGACAGTACTAATTGGGGATATGGCTACACCTTC
TRBV7-2,-,-,TRBJ2-5,CASSPIGTPQETQYF,TGTGCCAGCAGCCCAATCGGGACACCACAAGAGACCCAGTACTTC
TRBV5-6,-,-,TRBJ2-7,CASSTTSGYEQYF,TGTGCCAGCAGCACTACCTCGGGCTACGAGCAGTACTTC
TRBV7-9,TRBD1,-,TRBJ1-6,CASSQGQVTSPLHF,TGTGCCAGCAGCCAGGGACAGGTCACTTCACCCCTCCACTTT
TRBV2,TRBD1,few,TRBJ1-1,CASRAGTALNTEAFF,TGTGCCAGCAGGGCCGGGACAGCTTTGAACACTGAAGCTTTCTTT
TRBV11-2,TRBD1,few,TRBJ2-7,CASSPDRGPYEQYF,TGTGCCAGCAGCCCGGACAGGGGTCCCTACGAGCAGTACTTC
TRBV2,TRBD1,-,TRBJ1-1,CASRPLTGGAGTTEAFF,TGTGCCAGCAGGCCTTTGACAGGGGGCGCGGGGACCACTGAAGCTTTCTTT
TRBV7-8,-,few,TRBJ1-3,CASSRDTGSNTIYF,TGTGCCAGCAGCCGAGACACAGGGAGCAACACCATATATTTT
TRBV5-1,-,once,TRBJ1-1,CASRVDGSKGDEAFF,TGCGCCAGCAGAGTGGACGGGTCGAAGGGGGATGAAGCTTTCTTT
TRBV29-1,-,-,TRBJ2-7,CSVEDVRQYF,TGCAGCGTTGAAGATGTGAGGCAGTACTTC
TRBV3-1/TRBV3-2,-,-,TRBJ2-5,CASSQRDQAGTQYF,TGTGCCAGCAGCCAACGGGATCAAGCTGGGACCCAGTACTTC
TRBV27,-,-,TRBJ2-7,CASSLLGRPYEQYF,TGTGCCAGCAGTTTATTAGGCAGGCCCTACGAGCAGTACTTC
TRBV30,-,once,TRBJ1-5,CAWSVGQRNQPQHF,TGTGCCTGGAGTGTAGGGCAGCGGAATCAGCCCCAGCATTTT
TRBV5-1,TRBD1,-,TRBJ1-3,CASSSTGTAGNTIYF,TGCGCCAGCAGCTCAACCGGGACAGCTGGAAACACCATATATTTT
TRBV6-5,-,few,TRBJ1-4,CASNQDSTNEKLFF,TGTGCCAGCAACCAAGACAGTACTAATGAAAAACTGTTTTTT
TRBV7-8,TRBD2,-,TRBJ2-5,CASSLGLAGGQETQYF,TGTGCCAGCAGCTTAGGACTAGCGGGAGGGCAAGAGACCCAGTACTTC
TRBV10-3,TRBD1,-,TRBJ1-3,CAISDDRGHGNTIYF,TGTGCCATCAGTGATGACAGGGGACATGGAAACACCATATATTTT
TRBV7-2,-,few,TRBJ1-5,CASSPGVRQPQHF,TGTGCCAGCAGCCCCGGGGTACGGCAGCCCCAGCATTTT
TRBV7-2,-,-,TRBJ1-1,CASSPSRSGGAFRAFF,TGTGCCAGCAGCCCATCCCGGTCGGGGGGCGCTTTTCGAGCTTTCTTT
TRBV5-1,TRBD1,-,TRBJ2-7,CASSFTGDRVNEQYF,TGCGCCAGCAGCTTTACCGGGGACAGGGTTAACGAGCAGTACTTC
TRBV10-3,TRBD1,-,TRBJ1-1,CASRQGMNTEAFF,TGTGCCAGCCGACAGGGAATGAACACTGAAGCTTTCTTT
TRBV19,-,once,TRBJ2-2,CASRNRAQNFGELFF,TGTGCCAGTAGGAACAGGGCCCAGAACTTCGGGGAGCTGTTTTTT
TRBV19,-,few,TRBJ1-3,CASIDRSSGNTIYF,TGTGCCAGTATTGACCGGAGCTCTGGAAACACCATATATTTT
TRBV20-1,-,-,TRBJ1-1,CSAEDREAFF,TGCAGTGCTGAGGACAGAGAAGCTTTCTTT
TRBV7-6,-,-,TRBJ1-1,CASKGNGRTEAFF,TGTGCCAGCAAGGGGAACGGGAGAACTGAAGCTTTCTTT
TRBV7-9,TRBD2,-,TRBJ2-3,CASSLAGGPVTDTQYF,TGTGCCAGCAGCTTAGCGGGAGGGCCGGTTACAGATACGCAGTATTTT
TRBV7-9,TRBD1,-,TRBJ1-2,CASSPGGPYSGYTF,TGTGCCAGCAGCCCAGGGGGCCCCTATTCGGGCTACACCTTC
TRBV24-1,TRBD2,-,TRBJ2-3,CATSDRTSSDPDTQYF,TGTGCCACCTCCGATCGGACTAGCTCGGACCCAGATACGCAGTATTTT
TRBV9,-,-,TRBJ2-5,CASSVDRGQETQYF,TGTGCCAGCAGCGTAGATAGGGGGCAAGAGACCCAGTACTTC
TRBV7-9,-,-,TRBJ2-1,CASSWPGKVGEQFF,TGTGCCAGCAGCTGGCCAGGGAAAGTAGGCGAGCAGTTCTTC
TRBV6-5,-,few,TRBJ1-5,CASSRTQGYGQPQHF,TGTGCCAGCAGTCGGACACAGGGTTATGGGCAGCCCCAGCATTTT
TRBV18,TRBD1,-,TRBJ2-2,CASSTGQANTGELFF,TGTGCCAGCTCTACGGGACAGGCGAACACCGGGGAGCTGTTTTTT
TRBV2,TRBD2,-,TRBJ2-3,CASSPTSGGTDTQYF,TGTGCCAGCAGTCCGACTAGCGGGGGCACAGATACGCAGTATTTT
TRBV7-9,-,-,TRBJ2-7,CASSLDVAAYEQYF,TGTGCCAGCAGCCTAGACGTAGCGGCCTACGAGCAGTACTTC
TRBV7-9,-,-,TRBJ1-6,CASSLDAGVGTANSPLHF,TGTGCCAGCAGCTTAGATGCAGGCGTCGGTACTGCTAATTCACCCCTCCACTTT
TRBV12-3/TRBV12-4,-,-,TRBJ1-3,CASTRQVAIYF,TGTGCCAGCACCCGCCAGGTCGCCATATATTTT
TRBV20-1,-,-,TRBJ1-2,CSARGRGDTF,TGCAGTGCTAGGGGGAGGGGGGACACCTTC
TRBV28,-,once,TRBJ2-3,CASSLWPRGSGADTQYF,TGTGCCAGCAGTTTATGGCCTCGGGGTTCTGGGGCAGATACGCAGTATTTT
TRBV5-1,-,once,TRBJ2-7,CASSLAQTLGPTYEQYF,TGCGCCAGCAGCCTGGCCCAAACCCTGGGGCCTACCTACGAGCAGTACTTC
TRBV4-1,TRBD1,-,TRBJ2-5,CASSRGQGEETQYF,TGCGCCAGCAGCCGAGGACAGGGCGAAGAGACCCAGTACTTC
TRBV19,-,-,TRBJ1-6,CATRGIVYNSPLHF,TGTGCCACGCGGGGCATAGTCTATAATTCACCCCTCCACTTT
TRBV9,TRBD1,-,TRBJ1-2,CASSAGQGAPTNYGYTF,TGTGCCAGCAGCGCCGGACAGGGGGCGCCTACTAACTATGGCTACACCTTC
TRBV5-6,-,-,TRBJ1-3,CASSFGLGSGDSGNTIYF,TGTGCCAGCAGCTTCGGGTTGGGCAGCGGTGACTCTGGAAACACCATATATTTT
TRBV30,-,few,TRBJ1-2,CAWSADRLNYGYTF,TGTGCCTGGAGTGCCGACAGACTTAACTATGGCTACACCTTC
TRBV4-3,TRBD1,-,TRBJ2-7,CASSHLTGGSSYEQYF,TGCGCCAGCAGCCATCTTACAGGGGGGAGCTCCTACGAGCAGTACTTC
TRBV6-2/TRBV6-3,-,-,TRBJ1-5,CASSRTGSNQPQHF,TGTGCCAGCAGCCGCACAGGAAGCAATCAGCCCCAGCATTTT
TRBV5-1,-,-,TRBJ1-1,CASNDPDRTSEAFF,TGCGCCAGCAACGACCCAGACAGGACTTCTGAAGCTTTCTTT
TRBV7-3,-,-,TRBJ2-1,CASSFSSRGNEQFF,TGTGCCAGCAGCTTTTCCAGTCGGGGCAATGAGCAGTTCTTC
TRBV30,TRBD1,-,TRBJ1-3,CAWSAGTGDGNTIYF,TGTGCCTGGAGTGCCGGGACAGGGGATGGAAACACCATATATTTT
TRBV19,TRBD1,-,TRBJ2-2,CASSRTGLINGELFF,TGTGCCAGCTCCCGGACAGGGCTAATCAACGGGGAGCTGTTTTTT
TRBV7-2,-,-,TRBJ2-1,CASSPQRGSYNEQFF,TGTGCCAGCAGCCCTCAACGGGGCTCCTACAATGAGCAGTTCTTC